The 20 T cell receptor beta chains in this list originate from one sample, sequenced in a study of shared clonotypes between healthy human individuals. The repertoire was sequenced with immunoSEQ multiplex PCR; TCRdb's copy has only in-frame clones and lacks some. Of some 1.5 million clones in the sample, over 95% were seen once. The sequencing input was naive CD4+ T cells sorted from blood. Subset defined: CD45RA+ positively selected. The origin of the receptors is a man aged 30 to 45 in good health.

V is TRBV18 and J is TRBJ1-4; the D gene is possibly TRBD1 (5 bases). Germline CDR1 KGHSH, CDR2 LQKENI. The CDR3 has 17 amino acids. Trimming shortened V by 3 bases and J by 2 bases, and 16 bases separated the two germline ends. The CDR3 protein is CASSPAPRGATNEKLFF. In DNA form, the CDR3 reads TGTGCCAGCTCACCGGCTCCGCGAGGGGCCACTAATGAAAAACTGTTTTTT.

The chain has TRBV2 and TRBJ1-5; D unresolved. The length of the CDR3 is 14 residues. V was clipped by 8 bases and J by 4 bases, with 15 bases between them. Germline CDR1 reads SNHLY; CDR2 reads FYNNEI. CDR3 nucleotide sequence: TGTGCCAGCGCGGGGAGGGTAGAGAATCAGCCCCAGCATTTT. This codes for CASAGRVENQPQHF.

The chain recombines TRBV7-2 with TRBJ2-7; D is possibly TRBD2 (5 bases). CDR1 and CDR2 (germline): SGHTA, FQGNSA. Trimming removed 5 bases at V and 0 bases at J, with 17 bases between. CDR3 length equals 16 residues. This chain's CDR3 is CASSLRTFPSSYEQYF. The CDR3 coding sequence is TGTGCCAGCAGCCTCCGGACTTTCCCAAGCTCCTACGAGCAGTACTTC.

The chain carries TRBV28 and TRBJ2-1, with D possibly matching TRBD2 (7 bases). The germline V gene encodes CDR1 MDHEN and CDR2 SYDVKM. V was trimmed by 3 bases and J by 6 bases, leaving 15 bases between them. The CDR3 extends over 15 amino acids. CDR3 loop: CASSLGGPPGNEQFF. CDR3 in DNA: TGTGCCAGCAGTTTGGGGGGGCCCCCCGGCAATGAGCAGTTCTTC.

The chain recombines TRBV4-1 with TRBJ2-2; D is ambiguous. Germline V CDR1 and CDR2: MGHRA, YSYEKL. There are 14 residues in the CDR3. Trimming cost V 1 base and J 4 bases, with 7 bases left between them. CDR3 loop: CASSQGLFTGELFF. The CDR3 bases are TGCGCCAGCAGCCAAGGACTTTTCACCGGGGAGCTGTTTTTT.

This clone was observed a handful of times. The sample has other DNA sequences that encode this CDR3 too. This chain connects TRBV7-2 to TRBJ1-3; no definite D call. Germline CDR1 and CDR2: SGHTA and FQGNSA. The V end was cut by 4 bases, the J end by 2 bases, with 0 bases between. The CDR3 has 11 residues. CDR3 DNA sequence: TGTGCCAGCAGCTCTGGAAACACCATATATTTT. Protein sequence: CASSSGNTIYF.

This clone was seen only once. The chain carries TRBV5-4 and TRBJ2-7, with 8 positions matching TRBD1. The CDR3 has 14 residues. Germline V gene lookup returns CDR1 SGHNT and CDR2 YYREEE (reference sequence). The ends lost 4 bases at V and 5 bases at J; junction bases unmatched: 8. The DNA of the CDR3 is TGTGCCAGCAGCGCGGGACAGGCCAGGGACGAGCAGTACTTC. Its translation: CASSAGQARDEQYF.

This chain uses TRBV14 with TRBJ2-5; D perhaps matches TRBD1 (6 bases). V was cut by 1 base and J by 3 bases, with 9 bases left in between. Looked up from germline, CDR1 is SGHDN and CDR2 is FVKESK. This CDR3 is built from 14 residues. In nucleotides, the CDR3 is TGTGCCAGCAGCCAAGGCCGACAGGAAGAGACCCAGTACTTC. Protein: CASSQGRQEETQYF.

This chain uses TRBV6-4 with TRBJ1-3; D call uncertain. The CDR3 runs 14 residues. Trimming removed 5 bases at V and 0 bases at J, with 8 bases between. The V gene's germline CDR1 is MRHNA and CDR2 SNTAGT. The CDR3 sequence: CASSSKRSGNTIYF. As DNA, the CDR3 is TGTGCCAGCAGTTCCAAACGCTCTGGAAACACCATATATTTT.

The chain carries TRBV10-3 and TRBJ2-6, with D uncertain. Germline CDR1 reads ENHRY; CDR2 reads SYGVKD. The V gene lost 3 bases and the J gene lost 1 base, with 10 bases spanning the gap. There are 16 residues in the CDR3. The CDR3 DNA follows: TGTGCCATCAGTGATAGGAACCCGTCTGGGGCCAACGTCCTGACTTTC. Protein: CAISDRNPSGANVLTF.

The rearrangement joins TRBV5-1 to TRBJ2-4, with 9 bases matching TRBD1. Looked up from germline, CDR1 is SGHRS and CDR2 is YFSETQ. CDR3 length: 15 residues. V shed 0 bases, J shed 7 bases, and the junction held 5 bases outside the gene matches. Written as DNA, the CDR3 is TGCGCCAGCAGCTTGGGACGGACAGGGGAGAACATTCAGTACTTC. It codes for CASSLGRTGENIQYF.

V gene TRBV29-1 combines with J gene TRBJ1-2; D unresolved. CDR3 size: 10 residues. Germline CDR1 is SQVTM and CDR2 is ANQGSEA. V shed 1 base and J shed 7 bases, with 4 bases lying between them. CDR3 DNA sequence: TGCAGCGTTGAAGGGGCTGGCTACACCTTC. Translating it yields CSVEGAGYTF.

This clone was found a few times. CDR3 coding DNA: TGTGCCAGCAGCGCTGCTGGCATTCAGTACTTC. This translates into CASSAAGIQYF. The J gene is TRBJ2-4, the V gene TRBV7-2; no clear D. Germline V CDR1 and CDR2: SGHTA, FQGNSA. Trimming removed 5 bases from V and 9 bases from J, with 8 bases in between. CDR3 length: 11 residues.

V gene TRBV4-1 combines with J gene TRBJ2-1; D is unclear. The CDR3 totals 16 residues. V shed 2 bases and J shed 0 bases, with 11 bases lying between them. CDR1 and CDR2 from the germline V gene are MGHRA and YSYEKL. CDR3: CASSQSWLDSYNEQFF. CDR3 coding DNA: TGCGCCAGCAGCCAAAGCTGGTTGGACTCCTACAATGAGCAGTTCTTC.

V and J are TRBV5-5 and TRBJ2-1; 7 bases align to TRBD1. The length of the CDR3 is 15 residues. V dropped 0 bases and J dropped 4; count of bases not matched to a gene: 4. From germline, CDR1 is SGHKS and CDR2 YYEKEE (reference sequence). CDR3 in DNA: TGTGCCAGCAGCTTGGACAGGGGTGGGTACAATGAGCAGTTCTTC. Its protein is CASSLDRGGYNEQFF.

This clone appeared a single time. CDR3 loop: CASTRTDGSRYEQYF. CDR3 in DNA: TGTGCCAGCACCCGCACGGACGGATCCCGCTACGAGCAGTACTTC. V and J are TRBV28 and TRBJ2-7, with D hard to call. This CDR3 comprises 15 residues. The V and J ends lost 7 bases and 3 bases respectively, with 19 bases between them. Germline values: CDR1 MDHEN, CDR2 SYDVKM.

The chain employs TRBV11-3 and TRBJ2-1; 11 bases map to TRBD2. V gave up 5 bases and J gave up 7 bases; unmatched junction bases: 7. CDR3 length equals 15 residues. The germline CDR1 and CDR2 sequences are SGHNT and YENEEA. CDR3 bases: TGTGCCAGCAGCAACGGGGGACTAGCGGAGAATGAGCAGTTCTTC. The encoded protein is CASSNGGLAENEQFF. Filled out from reference TRBV11-3 and TRBJ2-1, the complete variable domain reads EAGVVQSPRYKIIEKKQPVAFWCNPISGHNTLYWYLQNLGQGPELLIRYENEEAVDDSQLPKDRFSAERLKGVDSTLKIQPAELGDSAVYLCASSNGGLAENEQFFGPGTRLTVL.

The rearrangement joins TRBV7-3 to TRBJ2-1; 7 nucleotides agree with TRBD2. V lost 5 bases, J lost 4 bases, and 8 bases stayed unmatched. This CDR3 has 15 residues. Per the germline V gene, CDR1 is SGHTA and CDR2 is FQGTGA. This CDR3 is CASSPFAGVYNEQFF. The CDR3, as DNA: TGTGCCAGCAGCCCCTTTGCGGGAGTGTACAATGAGCAGTTCTTC.

This chain joins TRBV2 and TRBJ1-1, with D hard to call. Germline CDR1 is SNHLY and CDR2 is FYNNEI. Deletions cut 3 bases from V and 1 base from J, with 6 bases between. The CDR3 contains 13 residues. For the CDR3, the DNA is TGTGCCAGCAGTGATGAGTCGAACACTGAAGCTTTCTTT. Encoded protein: CASSDESNTEAFF.

Concerning this clone: Other DNA sequences in the sample encode the same CDR3. This chain uses TRBV28 with TRBJ1-1, with a possible D match to TRBD1 (6 bases). Trimming stripped 6 bases from V and 4 bases from J, with 9 bases between. The length of the CDR3 is 12 residues. From germline, CDR1 is MDHEN and CDR2 SYDVKM. This CDR3 reads CASRGGGTEAFF. The CDR3 DNA reads TGTGCCAGCAGGGGGGGCGGCACTGAAGCTTTCTTT.